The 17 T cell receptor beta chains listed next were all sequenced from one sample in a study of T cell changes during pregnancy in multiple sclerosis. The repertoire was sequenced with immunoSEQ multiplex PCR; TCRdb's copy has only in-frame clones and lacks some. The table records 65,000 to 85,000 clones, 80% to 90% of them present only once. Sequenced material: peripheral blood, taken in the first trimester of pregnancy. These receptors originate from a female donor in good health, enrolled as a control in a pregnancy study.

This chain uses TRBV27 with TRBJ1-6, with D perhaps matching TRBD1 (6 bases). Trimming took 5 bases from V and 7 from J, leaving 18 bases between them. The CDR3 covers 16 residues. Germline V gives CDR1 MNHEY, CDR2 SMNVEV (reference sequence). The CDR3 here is CASSPQQGSRNSPLHF. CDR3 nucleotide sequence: TGTGCCAGCAGTCCCCAACAGGGTTCCAGGAATTCACCCCTCCACTTT.

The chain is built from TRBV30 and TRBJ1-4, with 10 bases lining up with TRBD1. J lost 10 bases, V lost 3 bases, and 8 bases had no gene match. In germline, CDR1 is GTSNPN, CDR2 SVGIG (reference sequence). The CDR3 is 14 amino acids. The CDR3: CAWRAGTGVGKLFF. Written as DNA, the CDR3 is TGTGCCTGGAGGGCCGGGACAGGGGTGGGAAAACTGTTTTTT.

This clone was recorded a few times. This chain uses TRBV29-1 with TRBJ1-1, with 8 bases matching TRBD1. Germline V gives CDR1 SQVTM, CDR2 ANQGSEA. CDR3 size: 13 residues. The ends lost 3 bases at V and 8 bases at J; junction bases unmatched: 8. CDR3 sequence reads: CSVEGTGGMEAFF. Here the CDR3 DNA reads TGCAGCGTTGAGGGAACAGGGGGGATGGAAGCTTTCTTT.

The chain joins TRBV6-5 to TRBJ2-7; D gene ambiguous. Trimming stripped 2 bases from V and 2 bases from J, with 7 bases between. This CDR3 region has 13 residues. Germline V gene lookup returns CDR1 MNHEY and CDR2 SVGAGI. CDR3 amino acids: CASSYRQAYEQYF. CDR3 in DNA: TGTGCCAGCAGTTACAGGCAGGCCTACGAGCAGTACTTC.

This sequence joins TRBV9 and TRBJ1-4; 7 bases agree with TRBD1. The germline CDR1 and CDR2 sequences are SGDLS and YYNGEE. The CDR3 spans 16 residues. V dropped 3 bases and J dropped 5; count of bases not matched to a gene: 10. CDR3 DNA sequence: TGTGCCAGCAGCGCCACAGGGGCGCCTTTAAATGAAAAACTGTTTTTT. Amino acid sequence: CASSATGAPLNEKLFF.

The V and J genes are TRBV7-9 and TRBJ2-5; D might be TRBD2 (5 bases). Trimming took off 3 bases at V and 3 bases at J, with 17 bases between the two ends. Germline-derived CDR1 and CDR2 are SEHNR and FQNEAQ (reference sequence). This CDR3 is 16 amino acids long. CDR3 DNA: TGTGCCAGCAGCTTGTTTGAGGGATTCTTTGAAGAGACCCAGTACTTC. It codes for CASSLFEGFFEETQYF.

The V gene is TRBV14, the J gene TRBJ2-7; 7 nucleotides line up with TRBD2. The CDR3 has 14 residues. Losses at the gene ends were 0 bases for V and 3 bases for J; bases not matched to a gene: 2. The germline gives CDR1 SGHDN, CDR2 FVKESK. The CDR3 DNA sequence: TGTGCCAGCAGCCAAGATTGGGGGGGCTACGAGCAGTACTTC. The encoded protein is CASSQDWGGYEQYF.

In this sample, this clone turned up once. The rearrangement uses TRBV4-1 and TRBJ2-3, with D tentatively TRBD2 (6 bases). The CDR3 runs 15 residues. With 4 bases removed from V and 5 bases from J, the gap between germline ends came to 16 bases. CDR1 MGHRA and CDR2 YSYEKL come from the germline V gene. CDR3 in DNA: TGCGCCAGCAGCCCTGGCTTGGGGGGAAGAGATACGCAGTATTTT. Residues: CASSPGLGGRDTQYF.

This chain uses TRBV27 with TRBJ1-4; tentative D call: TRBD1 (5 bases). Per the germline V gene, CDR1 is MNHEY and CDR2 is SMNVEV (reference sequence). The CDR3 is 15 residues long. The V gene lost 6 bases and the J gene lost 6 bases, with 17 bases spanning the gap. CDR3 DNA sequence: TGTGCCAGCAGGGGGGGGTTAGGTTTGGATGAAAAACTGTTTTTT. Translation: CASRGGLGLDEKLFF.

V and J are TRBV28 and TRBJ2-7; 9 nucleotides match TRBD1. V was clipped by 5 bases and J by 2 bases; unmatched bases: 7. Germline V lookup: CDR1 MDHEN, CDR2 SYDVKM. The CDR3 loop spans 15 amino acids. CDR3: CASSPGQGFTYEQYF. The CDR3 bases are TGTGCCAGCAGTCCGGGACAGGGTTTTACCTACGAGCAGTACTTC.

The CDR3 nucleotides read TGTGCCAGCAGCGAAAGCGGGGACTATGGCTACACCTTC. Translating gives CASSESGDYGYTF. V and J are TRBV7-2 and TRBJ1-2; D is undetermined. Between the trimmed V and J ends, which lost 5 bases and 3 bases, there was a span of 10 bases. The germline V gene encodes CDR1 SGHTA and CDR2 FQGNSA. CDR3 length: 13 amino acids.

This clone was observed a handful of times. Here the CDR3 reads CASSALDQPQHF. CDR3 DNA sequence: TGTGCCAGCAGTGCCCTAGATCAGCCCCAGCATTTT. This chain uses TRBV6-4 with TRBJ1-5; D is uncertain. Germline loops: CDR1 MRHNA, CDR2 SNTAGT. Trimming took off 4 bases at V and 5 bases at J, with 6 bases between the two ends. The CDR3 extends over 12 amino acids.

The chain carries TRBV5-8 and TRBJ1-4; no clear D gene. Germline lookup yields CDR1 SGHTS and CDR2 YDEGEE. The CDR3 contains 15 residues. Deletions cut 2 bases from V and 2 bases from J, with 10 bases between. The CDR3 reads CASSFGWSTNEKLFF. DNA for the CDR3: TGTGCCAGCAGCTTCGGGTGGTCCACTAATGAAAAACTGTTTTTT.

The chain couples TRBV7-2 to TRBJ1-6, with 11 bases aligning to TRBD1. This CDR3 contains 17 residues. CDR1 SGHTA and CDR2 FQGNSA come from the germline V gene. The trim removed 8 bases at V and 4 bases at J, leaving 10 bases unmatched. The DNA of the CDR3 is TGTGCCAGCGGCCTCCCTGGGACAGGGGGGTATAATTCACCCCTCCACTTT. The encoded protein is CASGLPGTGGYNSPLHF.

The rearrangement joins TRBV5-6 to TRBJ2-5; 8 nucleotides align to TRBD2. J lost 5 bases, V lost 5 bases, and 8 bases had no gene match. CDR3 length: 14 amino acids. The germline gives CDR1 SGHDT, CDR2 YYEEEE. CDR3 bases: TGTGCCAGCAGGACCGCGGGGGGCTCCGAGACCCAGTACTTC. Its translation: CASRTAGGSETQYF. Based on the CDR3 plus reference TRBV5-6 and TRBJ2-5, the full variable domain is DAGVTQSPTHLIKTRGQQVTLRCSPKSGHDTVSWYQQALGQGPQFIFQYYEEEERQRGNFPDRFSGHQFPNYSSELNVNALLLGDSALYLCASRTAGGSETQYFGPGTRLLVL.

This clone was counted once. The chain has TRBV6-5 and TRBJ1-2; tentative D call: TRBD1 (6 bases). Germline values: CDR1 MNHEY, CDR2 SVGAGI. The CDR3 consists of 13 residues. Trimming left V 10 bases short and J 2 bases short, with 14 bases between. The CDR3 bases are TGTGCCACCTACAGGGTTGAAAACTATGGCTACACCTTC. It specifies CATYRVENYGYTF.

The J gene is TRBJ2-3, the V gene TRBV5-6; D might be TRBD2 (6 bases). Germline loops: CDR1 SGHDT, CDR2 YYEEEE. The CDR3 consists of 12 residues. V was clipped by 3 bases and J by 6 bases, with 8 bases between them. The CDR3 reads CASSSGGDTQYF. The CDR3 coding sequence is TGTGCCAGCAGCTCAGGAGGGGATACGCAGTATTTT.